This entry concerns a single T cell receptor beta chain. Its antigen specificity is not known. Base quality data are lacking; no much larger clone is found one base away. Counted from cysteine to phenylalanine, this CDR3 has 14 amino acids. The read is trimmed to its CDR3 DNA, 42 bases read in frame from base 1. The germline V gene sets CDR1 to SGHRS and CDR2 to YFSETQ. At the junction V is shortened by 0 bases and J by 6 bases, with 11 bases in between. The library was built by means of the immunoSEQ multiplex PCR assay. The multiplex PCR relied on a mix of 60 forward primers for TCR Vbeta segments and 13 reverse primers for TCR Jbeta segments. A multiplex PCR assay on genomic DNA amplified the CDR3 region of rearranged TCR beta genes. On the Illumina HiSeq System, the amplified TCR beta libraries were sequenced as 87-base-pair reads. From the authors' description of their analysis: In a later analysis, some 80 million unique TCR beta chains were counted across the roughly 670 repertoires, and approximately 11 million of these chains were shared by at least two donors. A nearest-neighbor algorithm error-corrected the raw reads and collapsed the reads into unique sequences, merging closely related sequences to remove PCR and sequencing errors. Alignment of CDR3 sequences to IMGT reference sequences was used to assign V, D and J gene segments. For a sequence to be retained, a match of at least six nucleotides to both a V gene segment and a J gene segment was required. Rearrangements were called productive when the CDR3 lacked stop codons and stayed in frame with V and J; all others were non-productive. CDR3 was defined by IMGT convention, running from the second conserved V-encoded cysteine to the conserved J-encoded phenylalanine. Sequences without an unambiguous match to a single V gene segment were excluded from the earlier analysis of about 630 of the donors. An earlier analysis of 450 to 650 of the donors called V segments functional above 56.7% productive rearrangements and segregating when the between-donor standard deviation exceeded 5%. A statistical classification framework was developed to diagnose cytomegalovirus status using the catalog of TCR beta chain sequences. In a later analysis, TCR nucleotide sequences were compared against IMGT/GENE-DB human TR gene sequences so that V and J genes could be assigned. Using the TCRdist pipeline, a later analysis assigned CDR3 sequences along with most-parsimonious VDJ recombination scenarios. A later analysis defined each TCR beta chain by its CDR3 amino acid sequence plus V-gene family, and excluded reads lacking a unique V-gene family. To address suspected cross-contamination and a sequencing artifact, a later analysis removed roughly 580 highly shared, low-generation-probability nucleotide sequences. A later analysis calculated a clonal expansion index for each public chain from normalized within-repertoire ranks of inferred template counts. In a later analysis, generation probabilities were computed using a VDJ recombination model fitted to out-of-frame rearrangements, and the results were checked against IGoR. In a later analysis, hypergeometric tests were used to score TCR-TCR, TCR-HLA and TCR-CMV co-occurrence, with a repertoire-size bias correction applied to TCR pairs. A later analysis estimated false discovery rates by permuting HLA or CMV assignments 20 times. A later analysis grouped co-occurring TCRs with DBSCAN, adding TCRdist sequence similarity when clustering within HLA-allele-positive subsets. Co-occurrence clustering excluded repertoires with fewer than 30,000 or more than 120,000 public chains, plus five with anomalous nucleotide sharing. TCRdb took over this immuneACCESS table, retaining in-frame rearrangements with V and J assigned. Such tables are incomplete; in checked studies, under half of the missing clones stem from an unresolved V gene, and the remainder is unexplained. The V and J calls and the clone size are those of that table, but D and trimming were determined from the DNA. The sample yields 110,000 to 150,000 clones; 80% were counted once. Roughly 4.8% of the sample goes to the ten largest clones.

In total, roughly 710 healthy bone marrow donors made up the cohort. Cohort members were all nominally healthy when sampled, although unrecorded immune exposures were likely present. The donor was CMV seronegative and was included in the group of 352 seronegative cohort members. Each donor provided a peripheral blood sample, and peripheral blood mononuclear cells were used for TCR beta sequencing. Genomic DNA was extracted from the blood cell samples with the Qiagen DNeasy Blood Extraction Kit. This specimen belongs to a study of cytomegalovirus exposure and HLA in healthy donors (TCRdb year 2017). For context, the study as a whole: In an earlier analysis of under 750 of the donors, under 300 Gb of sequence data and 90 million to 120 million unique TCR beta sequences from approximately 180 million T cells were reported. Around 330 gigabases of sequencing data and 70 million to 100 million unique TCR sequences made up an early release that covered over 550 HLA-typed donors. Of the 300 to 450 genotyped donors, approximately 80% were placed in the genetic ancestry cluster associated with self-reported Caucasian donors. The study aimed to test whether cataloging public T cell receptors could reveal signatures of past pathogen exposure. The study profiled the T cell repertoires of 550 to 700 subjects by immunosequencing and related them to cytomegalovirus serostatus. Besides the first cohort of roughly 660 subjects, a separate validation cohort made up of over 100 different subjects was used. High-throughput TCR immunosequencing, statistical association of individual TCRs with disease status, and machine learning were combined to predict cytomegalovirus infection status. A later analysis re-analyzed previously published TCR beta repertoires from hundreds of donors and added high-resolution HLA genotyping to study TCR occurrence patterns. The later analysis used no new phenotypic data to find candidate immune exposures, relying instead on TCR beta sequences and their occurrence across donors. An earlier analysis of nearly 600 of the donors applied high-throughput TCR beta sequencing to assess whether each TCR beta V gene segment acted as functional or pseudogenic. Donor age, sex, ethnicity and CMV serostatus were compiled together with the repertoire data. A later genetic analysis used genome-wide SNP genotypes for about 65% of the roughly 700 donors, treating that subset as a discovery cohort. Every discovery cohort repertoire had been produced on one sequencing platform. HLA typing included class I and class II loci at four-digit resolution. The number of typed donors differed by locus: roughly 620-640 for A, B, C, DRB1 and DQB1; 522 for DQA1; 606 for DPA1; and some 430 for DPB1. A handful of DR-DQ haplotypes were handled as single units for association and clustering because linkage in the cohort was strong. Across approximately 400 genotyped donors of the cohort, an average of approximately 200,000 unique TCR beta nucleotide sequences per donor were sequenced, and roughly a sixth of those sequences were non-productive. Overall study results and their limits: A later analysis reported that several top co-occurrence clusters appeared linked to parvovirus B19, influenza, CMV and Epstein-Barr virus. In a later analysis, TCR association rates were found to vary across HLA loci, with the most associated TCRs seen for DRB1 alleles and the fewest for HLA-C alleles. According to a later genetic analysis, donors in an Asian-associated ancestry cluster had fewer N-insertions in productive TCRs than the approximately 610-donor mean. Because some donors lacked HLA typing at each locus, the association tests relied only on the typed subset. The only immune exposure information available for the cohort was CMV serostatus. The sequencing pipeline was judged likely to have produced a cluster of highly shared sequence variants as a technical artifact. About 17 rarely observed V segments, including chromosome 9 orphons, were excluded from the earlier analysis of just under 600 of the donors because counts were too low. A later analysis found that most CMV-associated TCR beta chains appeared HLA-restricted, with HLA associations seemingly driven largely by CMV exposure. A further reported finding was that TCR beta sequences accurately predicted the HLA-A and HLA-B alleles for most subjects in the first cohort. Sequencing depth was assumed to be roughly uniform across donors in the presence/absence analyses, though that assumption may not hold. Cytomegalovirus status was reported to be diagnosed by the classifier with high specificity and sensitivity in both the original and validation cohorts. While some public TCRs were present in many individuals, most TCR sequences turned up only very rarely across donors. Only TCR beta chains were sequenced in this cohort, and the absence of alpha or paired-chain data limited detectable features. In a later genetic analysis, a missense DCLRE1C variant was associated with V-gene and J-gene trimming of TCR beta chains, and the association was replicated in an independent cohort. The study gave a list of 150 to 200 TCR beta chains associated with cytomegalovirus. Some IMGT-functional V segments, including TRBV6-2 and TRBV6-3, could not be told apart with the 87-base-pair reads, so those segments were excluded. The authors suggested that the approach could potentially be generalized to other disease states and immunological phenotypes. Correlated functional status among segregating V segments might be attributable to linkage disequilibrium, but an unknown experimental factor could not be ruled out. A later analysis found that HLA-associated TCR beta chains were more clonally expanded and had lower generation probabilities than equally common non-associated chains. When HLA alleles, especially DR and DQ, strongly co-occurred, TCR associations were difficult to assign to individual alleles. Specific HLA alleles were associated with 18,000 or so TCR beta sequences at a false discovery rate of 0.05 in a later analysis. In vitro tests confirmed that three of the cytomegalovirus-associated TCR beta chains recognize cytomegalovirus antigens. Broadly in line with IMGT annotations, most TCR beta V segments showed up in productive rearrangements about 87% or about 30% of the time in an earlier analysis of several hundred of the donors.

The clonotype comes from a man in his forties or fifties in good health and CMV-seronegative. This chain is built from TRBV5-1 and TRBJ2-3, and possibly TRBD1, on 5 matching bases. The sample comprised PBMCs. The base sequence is TGCGCCAGCAGCTTGGAAAGGAAGGGGGATACGCAGTATTTT. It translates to CASSLERKGDTQYF. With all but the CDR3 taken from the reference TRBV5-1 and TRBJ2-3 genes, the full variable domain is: KAGVTQTPRYLIKTRGQQVTLSCSPISGHRSVSWYQQTPGQGLQFLFEYFSETQRNKGNFPGRFSGRQFSNSRSEMNVSTLELGDSALYLCASSLERKGDTQYFGPGTRLTVL.